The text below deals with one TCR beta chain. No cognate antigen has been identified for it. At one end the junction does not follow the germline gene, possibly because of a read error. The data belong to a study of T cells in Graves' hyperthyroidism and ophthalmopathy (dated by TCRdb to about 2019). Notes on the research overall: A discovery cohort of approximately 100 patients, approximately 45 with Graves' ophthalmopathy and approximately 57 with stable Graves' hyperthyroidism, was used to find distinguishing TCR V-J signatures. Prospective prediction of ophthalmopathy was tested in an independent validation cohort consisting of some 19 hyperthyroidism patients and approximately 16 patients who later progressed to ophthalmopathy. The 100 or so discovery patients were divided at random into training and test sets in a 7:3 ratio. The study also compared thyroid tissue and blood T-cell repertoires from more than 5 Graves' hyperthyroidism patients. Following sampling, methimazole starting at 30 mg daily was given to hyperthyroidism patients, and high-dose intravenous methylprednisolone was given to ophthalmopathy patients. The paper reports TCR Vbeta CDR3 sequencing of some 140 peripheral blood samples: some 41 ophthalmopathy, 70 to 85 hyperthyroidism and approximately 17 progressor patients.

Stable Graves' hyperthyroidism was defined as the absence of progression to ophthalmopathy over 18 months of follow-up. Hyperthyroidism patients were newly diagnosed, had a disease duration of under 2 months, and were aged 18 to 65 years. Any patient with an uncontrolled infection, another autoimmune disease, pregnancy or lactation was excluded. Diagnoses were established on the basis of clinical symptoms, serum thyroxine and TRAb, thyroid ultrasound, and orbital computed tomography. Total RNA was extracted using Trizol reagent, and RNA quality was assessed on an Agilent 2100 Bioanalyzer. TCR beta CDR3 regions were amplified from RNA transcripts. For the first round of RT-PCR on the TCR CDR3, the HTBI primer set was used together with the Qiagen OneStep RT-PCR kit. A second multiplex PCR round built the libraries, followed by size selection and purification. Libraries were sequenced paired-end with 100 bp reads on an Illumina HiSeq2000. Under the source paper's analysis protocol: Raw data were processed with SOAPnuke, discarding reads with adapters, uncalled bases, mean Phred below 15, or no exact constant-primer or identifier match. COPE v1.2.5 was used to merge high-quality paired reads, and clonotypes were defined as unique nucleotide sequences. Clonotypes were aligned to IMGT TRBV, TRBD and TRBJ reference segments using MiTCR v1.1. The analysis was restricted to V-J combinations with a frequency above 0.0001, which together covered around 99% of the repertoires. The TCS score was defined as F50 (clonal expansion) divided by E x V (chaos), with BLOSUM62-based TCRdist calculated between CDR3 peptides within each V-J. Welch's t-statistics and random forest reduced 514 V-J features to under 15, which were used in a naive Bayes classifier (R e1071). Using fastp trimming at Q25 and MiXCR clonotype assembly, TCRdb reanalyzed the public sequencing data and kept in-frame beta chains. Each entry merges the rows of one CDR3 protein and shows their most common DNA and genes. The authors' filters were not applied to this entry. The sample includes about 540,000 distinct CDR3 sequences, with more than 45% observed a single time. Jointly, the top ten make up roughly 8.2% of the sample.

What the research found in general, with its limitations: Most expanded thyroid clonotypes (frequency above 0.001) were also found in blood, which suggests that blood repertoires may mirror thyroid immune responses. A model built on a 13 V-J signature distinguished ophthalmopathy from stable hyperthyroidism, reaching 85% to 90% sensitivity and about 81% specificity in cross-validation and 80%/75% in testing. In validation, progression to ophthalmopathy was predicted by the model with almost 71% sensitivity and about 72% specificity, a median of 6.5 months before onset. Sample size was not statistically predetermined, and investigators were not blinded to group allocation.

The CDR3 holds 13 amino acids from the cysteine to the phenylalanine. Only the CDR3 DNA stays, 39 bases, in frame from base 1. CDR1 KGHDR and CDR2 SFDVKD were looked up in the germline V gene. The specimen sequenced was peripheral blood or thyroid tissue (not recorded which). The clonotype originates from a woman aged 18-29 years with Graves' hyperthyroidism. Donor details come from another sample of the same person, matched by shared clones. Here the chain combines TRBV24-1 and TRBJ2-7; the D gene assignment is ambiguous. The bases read TGTGCCGCCAGTGAGGCAGGAGTCTACGAGCAGTACTTC. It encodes CAASEAGVYEQYF.